This T cell receptor (beta chain) was identified during a study of blood T cell repertoires in COVID-19. Study summary: Acute and convalescent COVID-19 specimens originated in the United States, Italy and Spain. Sources were T cells, B-cell-depleted T cells, or PBMCs; the material itself was cDNA or gDNA.

In the study's own analysis: The authors estimated nucleated cell counts from reference gene primer amplification. Clones were sequenced by immunoSEQ multiplex PCR, and TCRdb holds only the in-frame ones, with some missing. Clone size and V and J calls were adopted from that table, with D and trimming inferred from the DNA. The sample contains 26,000 or so clones, around nine tenths of which appear only once. Trimming left V 0 bases short and J 0 bases short, with 11 bases between. The length of the CDR3 is 16 residues. The germline V gene has CDR1 LGHNA and CDR2 YNFKEQ. What was sequenced was peripheral blood. The rearrangement links TRBV4-2 to TRBJ1-1, with D maybe TRBD1 (5 bases). The origin of this receptor is a human donor in a cohort sampled during active COVID-19. CDR3 coding DNA: TGTGCCAGCAGCCAAGATCAGCGGGGGGTGAACACTGAAGCTTTCTTT. Protein: CASSQDQRGVNTEAFF.